This T cell receptor beta chain is drawn from a study of cytomegalovirus exposure and HLA in healthy donors (dated 2017 in TCRdb). At the level of the whole study: The roughly 670 repertoires of the first cohort and the 110 or so validation repertoires were produced on the same platform, according to a later analysis. The study was designed to test whether signatures of past pathogen exposure could be identified by cataloging public T cell receptors. In addition to the first cohort of 666 subjects, a separate validation cohort of 130 or so different subjects was used. High-throughput TCR immunosequencing, statistical association of individual TCRs with disease status, and machine learning were combined to predict cytomegalovirus infection status.

Separate from the approximately 700-subject first cohort, the validation cohort of about 110 subjects was the group to which the donors belonged. Study-wide conclusions, independent of this receptor: The authors suggested that the approach could potentially be generalized to other disease states and immunological phenotypes. Three of the identified cytomegalovirus-associated TCR beta chains were confirmed in vitro to be specific for cytomegalovirus antigens. A later analysis had no HLA typing for the validation cohort, so co-occurrence there was scored across all 130 or so repertoires. While some public TCRs were present in many individuals, most TCR sequences turned up only very rarely across donors. A later analysis found that TCRs clustered in the first cohort also tended to co-occur in the 95 to 150 validation repertoires, with about 94% of cluster scores above 0. Cytomegalovirus status was reported to be diagnosed by the classifier with high specificity and sensitivity in both the original and validation cohorts. The study listed approximately 150 TCR beta chains as associated with cytomegalovirus.

On this clone itself: Its antigen is still unknown. No much larger clone is present one base from it, and per-base qualities are unavailable.

CDR1 and CDR2 were assigned from the germline V gene as SGHTA and FQGNSA. V gives up 1 base and J gives up 6 bases, and the segment between their germline ends measures 13 bases. The CDR3 runs 15 amino acids, cysteine and phenylalanine included. Only CDR3 DNA remains: 45 bases, in frame from the first base. Library method: the immunoSEQ multiplex PCR assay. In the source study's methods: To diagnose cytomegalovirus status from the catalog of TCR beta chain sequences, a statistical classification framework was built. TCRdb stores this immuneACCESS table with in-frame sequences only. Part of the clones is absent; in the studies checked, under half of the shortfall reflects unresolved V genes, and no reason is known for the rest. The DNA was the basis for D and trimming; V, J and clone size are from that table. The sample has 150,000 or so clones on record, less than 90% of them singletons. 20% to 25% of the sample comes from the top ten.

The sequencing sample was made of PBMCs. This receptor was taken from a man between 18 and 29 years old in good health and CMV-seropositive. This receptor chain uses TRBV7-2 and TRBJ1-3; the D gene identity is not certain. At the DNA level, the sequence is TGTGCCAGCAGCTTAGTAGGCCTACAGAAAAACACCATATATTTT. Translated, this gives CASSLVGLQKNTIYF.